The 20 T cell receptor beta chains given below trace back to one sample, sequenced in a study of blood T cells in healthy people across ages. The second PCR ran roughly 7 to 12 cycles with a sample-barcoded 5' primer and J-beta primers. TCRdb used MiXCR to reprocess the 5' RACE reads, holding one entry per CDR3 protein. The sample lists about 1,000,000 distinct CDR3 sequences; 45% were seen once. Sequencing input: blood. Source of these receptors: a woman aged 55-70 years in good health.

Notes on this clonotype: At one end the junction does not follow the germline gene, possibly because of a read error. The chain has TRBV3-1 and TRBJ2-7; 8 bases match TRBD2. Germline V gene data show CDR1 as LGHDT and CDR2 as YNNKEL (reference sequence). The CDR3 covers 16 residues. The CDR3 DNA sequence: TGTGCCAGCAACCAAGGTCCGGGACTAGTCGCCTACGAGCAGTACTTC. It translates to CASNQGPGLVAYEQYF.

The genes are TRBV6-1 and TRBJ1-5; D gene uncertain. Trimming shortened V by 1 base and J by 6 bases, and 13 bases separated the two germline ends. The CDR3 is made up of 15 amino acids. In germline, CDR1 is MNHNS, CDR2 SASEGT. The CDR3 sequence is CASSEVDGSGQPQHF. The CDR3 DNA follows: TGTGCCAGCAGTGAAGTCGACGGGAGCGGTCAGCCCCAGCATTTT.

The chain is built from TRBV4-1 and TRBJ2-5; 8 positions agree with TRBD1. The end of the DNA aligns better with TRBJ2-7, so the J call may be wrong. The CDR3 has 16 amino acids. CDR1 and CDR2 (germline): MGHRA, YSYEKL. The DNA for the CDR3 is TGCGCCAGCAGCCAGACCGACAGGGGACTTCCTCCCGAGCAGTACTTC. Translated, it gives CASSQTDRGLPPEQYF.

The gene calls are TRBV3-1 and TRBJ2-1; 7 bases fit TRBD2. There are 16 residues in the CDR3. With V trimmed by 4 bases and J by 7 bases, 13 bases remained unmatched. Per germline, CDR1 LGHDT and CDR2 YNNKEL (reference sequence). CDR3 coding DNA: TGTGCCAGCAGCCCACAACCAGCGGGGACGGGGAATGAGCAGTTCTTC. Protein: CASSPQPAGTGNEQFF.

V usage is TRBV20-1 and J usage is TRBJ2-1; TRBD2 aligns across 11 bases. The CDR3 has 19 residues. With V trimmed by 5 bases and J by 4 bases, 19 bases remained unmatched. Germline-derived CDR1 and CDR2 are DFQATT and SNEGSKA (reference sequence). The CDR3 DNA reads TGCAGTGCTCATAGAAAACAAACTAGCGGGAGTTCTTGGTACAATGAGCAGTTCTTC. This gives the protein CSAHRKQTSGSSWYNEQFF.

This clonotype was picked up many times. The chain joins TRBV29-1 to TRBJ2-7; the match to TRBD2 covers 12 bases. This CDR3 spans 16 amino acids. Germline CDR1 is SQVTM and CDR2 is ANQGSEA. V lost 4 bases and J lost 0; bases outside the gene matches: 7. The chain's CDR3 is CSVAGELAGGSYEQYF. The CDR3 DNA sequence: TGCAGCGTTGCGGGGGAACTAGCGGGAGGCTCCTACGAGCAGTACTTC.

In DNA, the CDR3 is TGCAGTGCTAGGCCCCCTAGCGGAACTTCCTACAATGAGCAGTTCTTC. Its translation is CSARPPSGTSYNEQFF. The gene calls are TRBV20-1 and TRBJ2-1, with 7 bases fitting TRBD2. The germline V gene has CDR1 DFQATT and CDR2 SNEGSKA (reference sequence). V lost 3 bases, J lost 1 base, and 9 bases stayed unmatched. The CDR3 is 16 amino acids.

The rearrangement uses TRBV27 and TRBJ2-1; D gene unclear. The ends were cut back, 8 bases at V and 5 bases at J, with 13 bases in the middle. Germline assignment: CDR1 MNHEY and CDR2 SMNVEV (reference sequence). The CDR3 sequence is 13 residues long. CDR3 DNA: TGTGCCAGCGCCCGAAGCGAAGACAATGAGCAGTTCTTC. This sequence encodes CASARSEDNEQFF.

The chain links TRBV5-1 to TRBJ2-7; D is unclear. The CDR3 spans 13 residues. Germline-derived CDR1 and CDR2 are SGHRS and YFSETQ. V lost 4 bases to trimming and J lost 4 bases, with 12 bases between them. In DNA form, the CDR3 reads TGCGCCAGCAGCGGCCTAAGTGGGTACGAGCAGTACTTC. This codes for CASSGLSGYEQYF.

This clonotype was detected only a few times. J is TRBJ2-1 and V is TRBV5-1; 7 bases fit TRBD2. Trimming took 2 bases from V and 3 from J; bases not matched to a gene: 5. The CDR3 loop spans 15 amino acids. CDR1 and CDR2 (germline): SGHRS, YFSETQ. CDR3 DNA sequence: TGCGCCAGCAGCTTCCCTAGCGGCGACTACAATGAGCAGTTCTTC. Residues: CASSFPSGDYNEQFF.

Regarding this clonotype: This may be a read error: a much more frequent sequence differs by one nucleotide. The CDR3, as DNA: TGCAGCGGTGAACTTAGCGACGAGCAGTACTTC. Protein product: CSGELSDEQYF. The J gene is TRBJ2-7, the V gene TRBV29-1, with D tentatively TRBD2 (5 bases). The CDR3 is 11 amino acids. Per the germline V gene, CDR1 is SQVTM and CDR2 is ANQGSEA.

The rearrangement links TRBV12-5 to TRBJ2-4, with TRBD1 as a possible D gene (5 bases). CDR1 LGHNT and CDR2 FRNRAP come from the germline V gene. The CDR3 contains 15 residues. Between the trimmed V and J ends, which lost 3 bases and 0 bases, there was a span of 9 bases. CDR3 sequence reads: CASGLNRIAKNIQYF. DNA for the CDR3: TGTGCTAGTGGTTTAAACAGGATAGCCAAAAACATTCAGTACTTC.

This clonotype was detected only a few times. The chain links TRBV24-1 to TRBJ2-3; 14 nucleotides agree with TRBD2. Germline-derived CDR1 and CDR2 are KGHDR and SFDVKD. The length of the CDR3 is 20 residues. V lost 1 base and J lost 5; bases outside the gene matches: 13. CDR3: CATSDFTPYGLAGGRDTQYF. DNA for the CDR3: TGTGCCACCAGTGATTTTACGCCCTATGGACTAGCGGGAGGCCGAGATACGCAGTATTTT.

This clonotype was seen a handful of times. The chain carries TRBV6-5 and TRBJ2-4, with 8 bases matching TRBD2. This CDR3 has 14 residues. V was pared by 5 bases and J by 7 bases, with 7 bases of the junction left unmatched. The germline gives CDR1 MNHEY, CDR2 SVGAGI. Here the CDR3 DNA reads TGTGCCAGCAGTCGGGACTCGGGGGGGAACATTCAGTACTTC. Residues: CASSRDSGGNIQYF.

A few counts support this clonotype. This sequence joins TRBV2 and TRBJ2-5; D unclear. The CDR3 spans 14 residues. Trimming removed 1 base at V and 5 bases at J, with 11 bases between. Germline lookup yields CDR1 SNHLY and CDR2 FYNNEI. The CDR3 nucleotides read TGTGCCAGCAGTGAAGTGGCAGTAGGGGAGACCCAGTACTTC. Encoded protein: CASSEVAVGETQYF.

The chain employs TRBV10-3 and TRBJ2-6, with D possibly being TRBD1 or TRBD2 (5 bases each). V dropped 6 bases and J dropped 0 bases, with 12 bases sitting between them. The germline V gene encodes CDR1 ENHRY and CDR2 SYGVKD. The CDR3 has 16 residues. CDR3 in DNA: TGTGCCATCAGGACGGGACGGAGCTCTGGGGCCAACGTCCTGACTTTC. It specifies CAIRTGRSSGANVLTF.

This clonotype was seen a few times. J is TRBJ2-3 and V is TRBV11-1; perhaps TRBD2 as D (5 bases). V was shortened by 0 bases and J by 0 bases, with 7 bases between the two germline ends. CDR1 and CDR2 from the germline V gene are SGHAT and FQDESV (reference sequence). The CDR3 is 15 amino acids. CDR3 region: CASSLAPGSTDTQYF. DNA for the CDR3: TGTGCCAGCAGCTTAGCTCCGGGAAGCACAGATACGCAGTATTTT.

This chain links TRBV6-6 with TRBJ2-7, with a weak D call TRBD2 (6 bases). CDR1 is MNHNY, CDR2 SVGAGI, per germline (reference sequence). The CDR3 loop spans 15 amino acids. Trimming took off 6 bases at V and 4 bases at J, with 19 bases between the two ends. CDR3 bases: TGTGCCAGCAGCCCCGGCGCGAAGGAGGGTTACGAGCAGTACTTC. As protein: CASSPGAKEGYEQYF.

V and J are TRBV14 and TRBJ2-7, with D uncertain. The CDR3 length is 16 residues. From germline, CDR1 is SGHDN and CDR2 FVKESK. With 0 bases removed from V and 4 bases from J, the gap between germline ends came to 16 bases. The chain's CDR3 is CASSQDSRPGWYEQYF. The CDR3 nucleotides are TGTGCCAGCAGCCAAGATTCCCGGCCAGGTTGGTACGAGCAGTACTTC.

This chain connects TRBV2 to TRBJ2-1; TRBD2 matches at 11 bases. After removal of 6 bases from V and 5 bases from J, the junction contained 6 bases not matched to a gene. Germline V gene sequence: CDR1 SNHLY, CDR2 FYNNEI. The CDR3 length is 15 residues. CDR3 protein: CASRGGLADNNEQFF. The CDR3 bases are TGTGCCAGCAGGGGGGGACTAGCGGACAACAATGAGCAGTTCTTC.